Listed below are T cell receptor beta chains from one sample, sequenced in a study of neurological immune-mediated disorders. TCRdb reanalysed the 5' RACE reads using MiXCR and keeps one entry per CDR3 protein. The sample contains 60,000 or so distinct CDR3 sequences, approximately 3.1% of which appear only once. The sequenced sample consisted of PBMCs. The receptor set was obtained from a woman aged 55-75 years with multiple sclerosis. Each CDR3 is given with its conserved first and last residue. The D gene is left open where the match is weak. For some rows the clone size is stated as once, few or many, or as a class when expanded; others skip it.

clone_size	v_call	j_call	d_call	cdr3_nt	cdr3_aa
many	TRBV7-2	TRBJ2-7	TRBD2	TGTGCCAGCAGCTTTGGCGGGGGTTCCTACGAGCAGTACTTC	CASSFGGGSYEQYF
many	TRBV7-2	TRBJ2-7	NA	TGTGCCAGCAGTCGACCACCGCGCTACGAGCAGTACTTC	CASSRPPRYEQYF
many	TRBV27	TRBJ2-1	TRBD2	TGTGCCAGCAGTTATGGGCGGGGGGCCTCCAACGAGCAGTTCTTC	CASSYGRGASNEQFF
many	TRBV7-9	TRBJ2-5	NA	TGTGCCAGCAGCTTAGTAGGGACAGAGACCCAGTACTTC	CASSLVGTETQYF
many	TRBV28	TRBJ2-3	TRBD1	TGTGCCAGCAGTTTACGGACAGGGGCTTTGAGCACAGATACGCAGTATTTT	CASSLRTGALSTDTQYF
many	TRBV20-1	TRBJ2-1	NA	TGCAGTGTTCCCCGGTCCTCCTACAATGAGCAGTTCTTC	CSVPRSSYNEQFF
many	TRBV5-1	TRBJ1-6	NA	TGCGCCAGCAGCCCGGACCGTCCCTATAATTCACCCCTCCACTTT	CASSPDRPYNSPLHF
many	TRBV6-1	TRBJ1-3	NA	TGTGCCAGCAGTGATGGAGTCTCTGGAAACACCATATATTTT	CASSDGVSGNTIYF
many	TRBV7-9	TRBJ2-1	TRBD2	TGTGCCAGCAGCCCTACTAGCGGGGGGGCCGGTATTGAGCAGTTCTTC	CASSPTSGGAGIEQFF
many	TRBV7-9	TRBJ1-1	NA	TGTGCCAGCAGCTTAGGGGGATCGAACACTGAAGCTTTCTTT	CASSLGGSNTEAFF
many	TRBV20-1	TRBJ1-4	TRBD1	TGCAGTGCCTCCGGGGGACAGGGCATGACTAATGAAAAACTGTTTTTT	CSASGGQGMTNEKLFF
many	TRBV10-3	TRBJ2-3	NA	TGTGCCATCAGTGATGGCTACACAGATACGCAGTATTTT	CAISDGYTDTQYF
many	TRBV20-1	TRBJ2-3	NA	TGCAGTGCTAGAGATGCAGGGATGGCAGATACGCAGTATTTT	CSARDAGMADTQYF
many	TRBV13	TRBJ1-1	NA	TGTGCCAGCAGCTTAGCCCACAACACTGAAGCTTTCTTT	CASSLAHNTEAFF
many	TRBV20-1	TRBJ1-2	NA	TGCAGTGCTAGCGCACAGCTGACTAACTATGGCTACACCTTC	CSASAQLTNYGYTF
many	TRBV5-1	TRBJ2-5	TRBD1	TGCGCCAGCAGCTCCGGGACAGGCCTCATTCAAGAGACCCAGTACTTC	CASSSGTGLIQETQYF
many	TRBV4-1	TRBJ2-3	TRBD2	TGCGCCAGCAGCCAAGATCAATTGTTTTTTGTGGCGGGGGGACAAAAAAGCACAGATACGCAGTATTTT	CASSQDQLFFVAGGQKSTDTQYF
few	TRBV10-1	TRBJ2-3	NA	TGCGCCAGCAGTGGAAGGGGGGGCCCCACAGATACGCAGTATTTT	CASSGRGGPTDTQYF
many	TRBV12-3/TRBV12-4	TRBJ2-4	TRBD2	TGTGCCAGCAGCCGGTATGGGGGGACTACGGAAAACATTCAGTACTTC	CASSRYGGTTENIQYF
NA	TRBV5-1	TRBJ2-2	NA	TGCGCCAGCACTTCTTTACAGGGAGAGCTGTTTTTT	CASTSLQGELFF
medium-sized	TRBV4-2	TRBJ2-5	NA	TGTGCCAGCAGCCAAGATAAGGAGACCCAGTACTTC	CASSQDKETQYF
few	TRBV12-3/TRBV12-4	TRBJ1-5	NA	TGTGCCAGCAGTTTAAGTCAGCCCCAGCATTTT	CASSLSQPQHF
many	TRBV20-1	TRBJ1-2	NA	TGCAGTGCTAGAGTTTCTTCCTATGGCTACACCTTC	CSARVSSYGYTF
few	TRBV7-8	TRBJ1-3	NA	TGTGCCAGCAGCCACCGGGTGGTCCGTGGAAACACCATATATTTT	CASSHRVVRGNTIYF
many	TRBV28	TRBJ2-4	NA	TGTGCCAGCACCCCCCGCGGGCTAGCCAAAAACATTCAGTACTTC	CASTPRGLAKNIQYF
many	TRBV4-1	TRBJ1-1	TRBD1	TGCGCCAGCAGCCCAGGACAGGGTAAGAACACTGAAGCTTTCTTT	CASSPGQGKNTEAFF
many	TRBV5-1	TRBJ2-2	NA	TGCGCCAGCAGCTTATGGTTAGCCGGGGAGCTGTTTTTT	CASSLWLAGELFF
many	TRBV7-9	TRBJ2-2	NA	TGTGCCAGCAGCTTACTGGTGAACACCGGGGAGCTGTTTTTT	CASSLLVNTGELFF
many	TRBV4-3	TRBJ1-5	NA	TGCGCCAGCAGCCAAGAACTGGTCAATCAGCCCCAGCATTTT	CASSQELVNQPQHF
many	TRBV3-1	TRBJ2-2	TRBD2	TGTGCCAGCAGCCGGACTAGCGACCCCCGCACCGGGGAGCTGTTTTTT	CASSRTSDPRTGELFF
many	TRBV12-3/TRBV12-4	TRBJ1-4	NA	TGTGCCAGCAGTTTAGGGCTTCTAGGGGAAAAACTGTTTTTT	CASSLGLLGEKLFF
many	TRBV5-4	TRBJ2-5	NA	TGTGCCAGCAGCTTGCAGGGCCCCGGCCAAGAGACCCAGTACTTC	CASSLQGPGQETQYF
many	TRBV9	TRBJ1-2	NA	TGTGCCAGCAGCTTCCGGTTTCCGAGAAGGAAGGGCTATGGCTACACCTTC	CASSFRFPRRKGYGYTF
many	TRBV7-2	TRBJ1-1	NA	TGTGCCAGCAGCTTGCCCAATATGAACACTGAAGCTTTCTTT	CASSLPNMNTEAFF
few	TRBV18	TRBJ1-5	NA	TGTGCCAGCTCACCACCCGGTCAGCCCCAGCATTTT	CASSPPGQPQHF
many	TRBV2	TRBJ2-4	TRBD2	TGTGCCAGCAGTGTCGTTGGCGCGGGGGACATTCAGTACTTC	CASSVVGAGDIQYF
many	TRBV12-3/TRBV12-4	TRBJ1-5	TRBD1	TGTGCCAGCAGTCTGACAGGGGGCGGCTCTCAGCCCCAGCATTTT	CASSLTGGGSQPQHF
many	TRBV5-1	TRBJ1-2	TRBD1	TGCGCCAGCAGCTTGGATACAGGGGCCTATGGCTACACCTTC	CASSLDTGAYGYTF
many	TRBV6-6	TRBJ2-7	TRBD2	TGTGCCAGCAGGGCCGGGACCAGTAGCGGGGAGCAGTACTTC	CASRAGTSSGEQYF
many	TRBV5-1	TRBJ2-3	TRBD1	TGCGCCAGCAGCTACTCCGGACAGGCAGATACGCAGTATTTT	CASSYSGQADTQYF
many	TRBV5-1	TRBJ2-5	NA	TGCGCCAGCAGCTTGGGACAGGCCGTCCAAGAGACCCAGTACTTC	CASSLGQAVQETQYF